Each of the 11 T cell receptor beta chains below was sequenced from the same sample in a study of CD8+CD57+ T cells in acquired aplastic anemia (dated by TCRdb to 2017 to 2018). Expansion of CD8+CD57+ cells had been shown by flow cytometry in the patients chosen for sequencing. The reads were generated on an Illumina HiSeq 2000. TCR beta VDJ combination and CDR3 sequence profiling used genomic DNA as the template. The public sequencing data were trimmed at Q25 with fastp and processed into clonotypes with MiXCR by TCRdb, which kept only in-frame beta chains. Rows are unified per CDR3 protein, each entry keeping the most common DNA and genes. A total of under 200,000 distinct CDR3 sequences appear in this sample, around half of them only once. About 1.8% of the sample comes from the top ten. Sequencing was done on a sample of sorted CD4+, CD8+, or CD8+CD57+ T cells (not recorded which) from PBMCs. These receptors originate from a human donor with aplastic anemia.

This clonotype was seen only a few times. The rearrangement links TRBV29-1 to TRBJ2-1, with D hard to call. There are 15 residues in the CDR3. CDR1 is SQVTM and CDR2 is ANQGSEA in the germline V gene. The ends were cut back, 4 bases at V and 8 bases at J, with 21 bases in the middle. The CDR3 region is CSVGFLSSLGDEQFF. The CDR3 bases are TGCAGCGTTGGTTTTCTCTCCTCCTTAGGCGATGAGCAGTTCTTC.

This clonotype has at least ten counts. CDR3: CASSQAGTGGRDEQFF. For the CDR3, the DNA is TGCGCCAGCAGCCAGGCCGGGACAGGGGGCCGCGATGAGCAGTTCTTC. This chain connects TRBV4-3 to TRBJ2-1, with 12 bases lining up with TRBD1. Germline values: CDR1 LGHNA, CDR2 YSLEER. The V and J ends lost 3 bases and 8 bases, in that order; junction bases with no gene match: 8. This CDR3 region has 16 residues.

V is TRBV2 and J is TRBJ1-5; D unclear. This CDR3 spans 13 amino acids. V lost 7 bases and J lost 4, with 11 bases in between. The germline gives CDR1 SNHLY, CDR2 FYNNEI. CDR3 sequence (DNA): TGTGCCAGCAAGCGGGAAGAGAATCAGCCCCAGCATTTT. Its protein product is CASKREENQPQHF.

On this clonotype: It may be a read error: a sequence one base away is much more abundant. The chain couples TRBV10-3 to TRBJ2-3, with TRBD1 identical over 8 bases. Germline V gene data show CDR1 as ENHRY and CDR2 as SYGVKD. This CDR3 region has 14 residues. V shed 10 bases and J 1 base; nucleotides not matched to a gene: 7. CDR3 coding DNA: TGTGCCACCCAGACAGGGGCTGGCACAGATACGCAGTATTTT. It yields the protein CATQTGAGTDTQYF.

This chain joins TRBV19 and TRBJ1-2; D ambiguous. Trimming cost V 4 bases and J 4 bases, with 10 bases left between them. Germline values: CDR1 LNHDA, CDR2 SQIVND (reference sequence). CDR3 length equals 13 residues. The CDR3 sequence is CASSTQVSYGYTF. The CDR3 DNA reads TGTGCCAGTAGTACTCAGGTTTCCTATGGCTACACCTTC.

V gene TRBV29-1 combines with J gene TRBJ2-5; tentatively, D is TRBD1 (5 bases). The CDR3 runs 14 residues. V gave up 1 base and J gave up 1 base, with 10 bases separating them. Per germline, CDR1 SQVTM and CDR2 ANQGSEA. The CDR3 DNA is TGCAGCGTTGAAGTCCAGGGTGGCCAAGAGACCCAGTACTTC. It translates to CSVEVQGGQETQYF.

The V gene is TRBV2, the J gene TRBJ2-3; TRBD1 matches at 12 bases. Germline V CDR1 and CDR2: SNHLY, FYNNEI. The CDR3 covers 21 residues. Germline trimming cut 2 bases from V and 0 bases from J; bases unmatched to any gene: 15. The chain's CDR3 is CASSEREGQGAPRASTDTQYF. The CDR3 nucleotides read TGTGCCAGCAGTGAAAGGGAGGGACAGGGGGCGCCGAGGGCTAGCACAGATACGCAGTATTTT.

This clonotype was found a few times. This chain connects TRBV24-1 to TRBJ2-4; D remains unclear. CDR3 length equals 16 residues. Germline V gene data show CDR1 as KGHDR and CDR2 as SFDVKD. V was pared by 0 bases and J by 0 bases, with 8 bases between. The CDR3 region is CATSDLLGLAKNIQYF. The CDR3 nucleotides read TGTGCCACCAGTGATTTGTTGGGCCTAGCCAAAAACATTCAGTACTTC.

This clonotype has at least ten counts. The CDR3 DNA sequence: TGTGCCAGCGAGACCGGGGGGGCTAACTATGGCTACACCTTC. This gives the protein CASETGGANYGYTF. This chain connects TRBV7-2 to TRBJ1-2; possibly TRBD1 for D (5 bases). With 8 bases removed from V and 0 bases from J, the gap between germline ends came to 13 bases. CDR1 and CDR2 (germline): SGHTA, FQGNSA. The CDR3 spans 14 residues.

This clonotype was recorded once. The chain is built from TRBV2 and TRBJ2-5; D may be TRBD2 (6 bases). V shed 9 bases and J shed 5 bases, with 16 bases lying between them. The CDR3 has 13 amino acids. Germline CDR1 SNHLY, CDR2 FYNNEI. The CDR3 is CASVRLVLETQYF. CDR3 coding DNA: TGTGCCAGTGTAAGACTAGTCCTGGAGACCCAGTACTTC.

This clonotype has a count of ten or more. The V call is TRBV24-1, the J call TRBJ2-7; TRBD1 might be the D (6 bases). Looked up from germline, CDR1 is KGHDR and CDR2 is SFDVKD. The CDR3 runs to 13 residues. Between the trimmed V and J ends, which lost 5 bases and 6 bases, there was a span of 13 bases. The CDR3 coding sequence is TGTGCCACCAGTGTAGGAGCAGGGGTCGAGCAGTACTTC. This gives the protein CATSVGAGVEQYF.